This T cell receptor (beta chain) is from a study of shared clonotypes between healthy human individuals. Study-wide results and limits: With four donors compared, approximately 5.5% of naive CD4 clonotypes were shared.

Regarding this clone: Its antigen is not identified.

V shed 5 bases, J shed 3 bases, and the junction held 8 bases outside the gene matches. The CDR3 has 16 residues. In germline, CDR1 is MDHEN, CDR2 SYDVKM. Naive-designated CD8 cells lacked CD45RO, were positively enriched for CCR7, and omitted terminally differentiated effector memory CD45RA+ cells. Original methodology: Filtering was not the same, since immunoSEQ gave junction-only sequences without quality scores. Some clones are missing from TCRdb's copy, which holds only in-frame ones; the method was immunoSEQ multiplex PCR. The V and J calls and clone size were taken over from that table, and D and trimming were inferred from the DNA. The data show some 2.1 million clones, roughly 95% seen once.

The sample comprised naive CD8+ T cells from PBMCs. V gene TRBV28 combines with J gene TRBJ2-7, with 12 positions matching TRBD2. This clonotype was obtained from a man between 18 and 35 years old in good health. Some clones in this sample may be carry-over from other donors' samples. The CDR3 DNA reads as TGTGCCAGCAGTCCGTGGACTAGCGGGGACTACTACGAGCAGTACTTC. Translating it yields CASSPWTSGDYYEQYF. Full variable domain (outside the CDR3, taken from reference TRBV28 and TRBJ2-7): DVKVTQSSRYLVKRTGEKVFLECVQDMDHENMFWYRQDPGLGLRLIYFSYDVKMKEKGDIPEGYSVSREKKERFSLILESASTNQTSMYLCASSPWTSGDYYEQYFGPGTRLTVT.